These 10 T cell receptor beta chains came from one sample sequenced in a study of neurological immune-mediated disorders (dated by TCRdb to between 2019 and 2020). The protocol used for the library was 5' RACE. TCRdb records Illumina HiSeq 2500 as the sequencer. TCRdb cleaned the public reads at Q25 with fastp, built clones with MiXCR and kept in-frame beta chains. Each record represents a unique CDR3 protein, reported with the most common genes and DNA among its rows. The sample table holds about 82,000 distinct CDR3 sequences, of which 2.6% were seen once. Clones ranked in the top ten supply about 1% of the sample. Sequenced: PBMCs. The receptors stem from a woman aged 25-40 years with multiple sclerosis.

This clonotype was seen at least ten times. The V gene is TRBV21-1, the J gene TRBJ2-5; the table names TRBD1, a call not compared with the DNA. TRBV21-1 is classified as a pseudogene. The CDR3 spans 16 residues. The CDR3, as DNA: TGTGCCAGCTCCAAGGGGGCGGCGAGAGTTAGGGAGACCCAGTACTTC. Translating gives CASSKGAARVRETQYF.

This clonotype was seen a few times. The V gene is TRBV4-3, the J gene TRBJ2-6; the D gene is possibly TRBD1 (6 bases). The CDR3 has 15 amino acids. V lost 1 base to trimming and J lost 2 bases, with 6 bases between them. Germline V gene lookup returns CDR1 LGHNA and CDR2 YSLEER. The CDR3 coding sequence is TGCGCCAGCAGCCAAGGACAGGCTGGGGCCAACGTCCTGACTTTC. Protein: CASSQGQAGANVLTF.

This clonotype was detected ten times or more. The rearrangement joins TRBV29-1 to TRBJ2-5; 13 bases map to TRBD2. Looked up from germline, CDR1 is SQVTM and CDR2 is ANQGSEA. V was pared by 6 bases and J by 6 bases, with 7 bases of the junction left unmatched. The CDR3 consists of 14 residues. The CDR3 sequence: CSVLGLAGDQTQYF. CDR3 coding DNA: TGCAGCGTACTTGGACTAGCGGGAGACCAGACCCAGTACTTC.

This clonotype has a count of ten or more. V gene TRBV20-1 combines with J gene TRBJ1-1; D not certain. The CDR3 is 12 amino acids. V was trimmed by 3 bases and J by 0 bases, leaving 5 bases between them. Germline-derived CDR1 and CDR2 are DFQATT and SNEGSKA (reference sequence). CDR3 residues: CSASTLNTEAFF. In DNA form, the CDR3 reads TGCAGTGCTAGCACCCTGAACACTGAAGCTTTCTTT.

There are many counts of this clonotype. This sequence joins TRBV5-5 and TRBJ1-4; 8 bases are a match to TRBD1. Looked up from germline, CDR1 is SGHKS and CDR2 is YYEKEE (reference sequence). V was pared by 0 bases and J by 6 bases, with 4 bases of the junction left unmatched. This CDR3 is built from 15 residues. The CDR3 is CASSLVETGDEKLFF. The CDR3 DNA sequence: TGTGCCAGCAGCTTGGTCGAGACAGGGGATGAAAAACTGTTTTTT.

This clonotype was seen at least ten times. The genes are TRBV29-1 and TRBJ2-1; TRBD2 matches 8 bases. CDR1 SQVTM and CDR2 ANQGSEA come from the germline V gene. The CDR3 has 14 amino acids. The ends lost 4 bases at V and 3 bases at J; junction bases unmatched: 5. For the CDR3, the DNA is TGCAGCGTTGTGAGGCGGGAGGTCTACAATGAGCAGTTCTTC. Its protein product is CSVVRREVYNEQFF.

This clonotype was counted ten times or more. The chain links TRBV7-2 to TRBJ2-1; D unresolved. Per the germline V gene, CDR1 is SGHTA and CDR2 is FQGNSA. This CDR3 contains 16 residues. V was pared by 2 bases and J by 0 bases, with 11 bases between. The CDR3 coding sequence is TGTGCCAGCAGCTTACCCCTGAGAAGCTCCTACAATGAGCAGTTCTTC. Translated, it gives CASSLPLRSSYNEQFF. The full variable domain, in which reference TRBV7-2 and TRBJ2-1 provide the parts outside the CDR3, is GAGVSQSPSNKVTEKGKDVELRCDPISGHTALYWYRQSLGQGLEFLIYFQGNSAPDKSGLPSDRFSAERTGGSVSTLTIQRTQQEDSAVYLCASSLPLRSSYNEQFFGPGTRLTVL.

In this sample, this clonotype turned up many times. This chain links TRBV5-5 with TRBJ2-3, with D tentatively TRBD1 (7 bases). The CDR3 spans 17 residues. Germline lookup yields CDR1 SGHKS and CDR2 YYEKEE (reference sequence). V was shortened by 2 bases and J by 3 bases, with 19 bases between the two germline ends. The CDR3 region is CASSFVGGGKRTDTQYF. The CDR3 region has the DNA TGTGCCAGCAGCTTCGTCGGAGGGGGCAAGCGGACAGATACGCAGTATTTT.

This clonotype was counted many times. The chain recombines TRBV6-1 with TRBJ2-2; D unresolved. The V end lost 0 bases, the J end lost 3 bases, and 2 bases lay between the germline ends. Germline V gene sequence: CDR1 MNHNS, CDR2 SASEGT. The CDR3 length is 13 residues. The CDR3 DNA follows: TGTGCCAGCAGTGAAGCAGACACCGGGGAGCTGTTTTTT. It specifies CASSEADTGELFF.

This clonotype has ten or more counts. Written as DNA, the CDR3 is TGCAGCGTTGTGGGAACAGGGGGCTTACTTACCGGGGAGCTGTTTTTT. Translated, it gives CSVVGTGGLLTGELFF. V and J are TRBV29-1 and TRBJ2-2, with 9 nucleotides matching TRBD1. CDR1 is SQVTM, CDR2 ANQGSEA, per germline. V lost 4 bases, J lost 5 bases, and 11 bases stayed unmatched. The CDR3 has 16 residues.